This section outlines one T cell receptor beta chain sequence together with its context. Its antigen is unknown. The germline gene is not matched at one end of the junction; a read error may be the cause. The library was made by multiplex PCR. For sequencing, an Illumina HiSeq 2500 was employed. TCRbeta libraries were constructed through three rounds of nested PCR with primers (Table S4) according to protocols modified from ARM-PCR. Before sequencing, PCR products of 200-500 bp were excised from the gel and purified with the QIAquick gel extraction kit. The paper's data handling went like this. Trimmomatic was used to clean the reads, FLASH was used to merge the reads into complete CDR3 sequences, and MiTCR was used to assign the reads to V(D)J germline segments. Clonal diversity was computed as the inverse Simpson's index with VDJtools. Productive reads were defined as in-frame sequences without a premature stop codon. In TCRdb, the public reads were trimmed at Q25 with fastp and aligned with MiXCR, with productive beta chains retained. When rows share a CDR3 protein, they turn into one entry using the most common DNA and genes. TCRdb's processing, not the authors' own work, is the source of the V and J calls. The sample profile shows roughly 76,000 distinct CDR3 sequences; 65% to 75% of them were found once. The ten largest account for roughly 12% of the sample.

RNA was isolated from bulk unsorted tissue, and RNA quality was assessed with a NanoDrop ND-1000 and an Agilent 2100. All donors had newly diagnosed lung cancer, had not received prior chemotherapy, and were admitted for thoracic surgery in China between August and November 2014. Patients with previous radiotherapy or chemotherapy, or with another concurrent cancer, were excluded from the study. Surgical tissue pieces of roughly 1-2.2 cm3 were preserved in RNAlater solution and stored at -80 °C until use. This entry belongs to a study of tumor and adjacent non-tumor tissue in lung cancer (dated by TCRdb to 2016 to 2018). Turning to the overall study: The cohort included 12 adenocarcinoma, 2 squamous cell carcinoma and 1 small cell lung cancer patients. Among the approximately 15 patients, ages ranged from roughly 31 to 85 years, approximately 10 were men and 5 were women, and disease was TNM stage I to III. Sequencing generated a total of 125,075,908 productive TCRbeta reads, averaging around 4.2 million reads per sample. Bulk TCRbeta repertoires were compared between lung tumor tissue and matched distant non-tumor lung tissue obtained from around 14 lung cancer patients. Some 30 paired specimens, one tumor and one normal lung sample per patient, were profiled by TCRbeta CDR3 sequencing.

The CDR3, cysteine through phenylalanine, is 13 amino acids long. Only CDR3 DNA remains: 39 bases, in frame from the first base. As encoded in the germline V gene, CDR1 is SQVTM while CDR2 is ANQGSEA. Overall study outcomes, separate from this receptor: Because peripheral blood was not sequenced, blood TCRbeta repertoires in the lung cancer patients of the study were not examined. Neither the sequencing platform nor unique molecular identifiers are named or mentioned anywhere in the methods. TCR diversity was significantly higher in younger patients, and greater tumor TCR diversity was associated with shorter overall survival and shorter disease-free survival. Only around 16 patients were in the cohort, and the authors stated that larger samples and more detailed clinical data are needed. Tumor tissue showed significantly higher TCR diversity (inverse Simpson) than normal lung tissue, at around 450 vs 150 (P = 0.0075, Mann-Whitney U test). A significantly larger cumulative share of the repertoire was made up by the top 100 clones in normal lung than in tumor tissue.

This sequence uses TRBV29-1 and TRBJ1-2; TRBD1 fits 8 bases in the junction. The sample taken for sequencing was lung tumor tissue. The sequence came from a woman aged 65 to 85 with non-small cell lung cancer. The DNA reads TGCAGCGTTGATTCCCAGGGGGCTTATGGCAACACCTTC. It specifies CSVDSQGAYGNTF.